A selection of T cell receptor beta chains follows, all from one sample in a study of cytomegalovirus exposure and HLA in healthy donors. The repertoire was sequenced with immunoSEQ multiplex PCR; TCRdb's copy has only in-frame clones and lacks some. Here the sample spans about 200,000 clones, around 84% being singletons. The specimen was PBMCs. The source is a woman aged 18-35 years in good health and CMV-seronegative. Each CDR3 is given with its conserved first and last residue. The order of the fields is V gene, clone size, CDR3 protein. The size entry is marked missing in some rows and otherwise reads once, few, many or a size class.

v_gene: TRBV5-1
abundance: few
CDR3aa: CASSLSTGLGQPQHF

v_gene: TRBV7-8
abundance: NA
CDR3aa: CASSPWTGPNTEAFF

v_gene: TRBV27
abundance: NA
CDR3aa: CASSFSARPGNYGYTF

v_gene: TRBV6-1
abundance: NA
CDR3aa: CASSEVTGALNTEAFF

v_gene: TRBV5-1
abundance: NA
CDR3aa: CASSLRGGRDQETQYF

v_gene: TRBV5-4
abundance: NA
CDR3aa: CASSPSGGRTDTQYF

v_gene: TRBV6-1
abundance: NA
CDR3aa: CASGDTYTEAFF

v_gene: TRBV18
abundance: once
CDR3aa: CASSPRQGNNYGYTF

v_gene: TRBV7-9
abundance: NA
CDR3aa: CASSSRGGPYNEQFF

v_gene: TRBV7-2
abundance: NA
CDR3aa: CASSLAGLAGGETQYF

v_gene: TRBV6-5
abundance: NA
CDR3aa: CASQSLSRNIQYF

v_gene: TRBV7-2
abundance: NA
CDR3aa: CASTEAGVRTDTQYF

v_gene: TRBV10-3
abundance: NA
CDR3aa: CAIRSRGADEQYF

v_gene: TRBV6-6
abundance: NA
CDR3aa: CASSWAGPPYEQYF

v_gene: TRBV15
abundance: NA
CDR3aa: CATSRERQTYGYTF

v_gene: TRBV5-1
abundance: NA
CDR3aa: CASSPRTSGYEQYF

v_gene: TRBV7-8
abundance: NA
CDR3aa: CASSLSDTQYF

v_gene: TRBV15
abundance: NA
CDR3aa: CATSREDRGFDEQYF

v_gene: TRBV7-2
abundance: NA
CDR3aa: CASSSGGQGVYEQYF

v_gene: TRBV4-1
abundance: NA
CDR3aa: CASSQEGLAGAGELFF

v_gene: TRBV30
abundance: NA
CDR3aa: CAWSVQTNYGYTF

v_gene: TRBV5-1
abundance: NA
CDR3aa: CASSLAAEQYF

v_gene: TRBV19
abundance: NA
CDR3aa: CASSIGYGQVHEQYF

v_gene: TRBV14
abundance: NA
CDR3aa: CASSQEWRTGELFF

v_gene: TRBV7-9
abundance: NA
CDR3aa: CASSPPGLRNTGELFF

v_gene: TRBV29-1
abundance: NA
CDR3aa: CSVEDVRVSYEQYF

v_gene: TRBV29-1
abundance: NA
CDR3aa: CSLRRQENTEAFF

v_gene: TRBV4-2
abundance: NA
CDR3aa: CASSQLTGTLNEQFF

v_gene: TRBV6-1
abundance: NA
CDR3aa: CASSAGTSGRNEQFF

v_gene: TRBV15
abundance: NA
CDR3aa: CATSRGGVANTGELFF

v_gene: TRBV15
abundance: NA
CDR3aa: CATSSPAGGLTGELFF

v_gene: TRBV2
abundance: NA
CDR3aa: CASRAWGDGYTF

v_gene: TRBV7-8
abundance: NA
CDR3aa: CASSLGRQGASDEQFF

v_gene: TRBV28
abundance: NA
CDR3aa: CASSFGTGGLNQPQHF

v_gene: TRBV6-1
abundance: few
CDR3aa: CFFFKQKAAYEQYF

v_gene: TRBV6-1
abundance: NA
CDR3aa: CARKGPGDGYTF

v_gene: TRBV5-1
abundance: NA
CDR3aa: CASSRDSPQETQYF

v_gene: TRBV19
abundance: once
CDR3aa: CASSSSGTANTEAFF

v_gene: TRBV2
abundance: NA
CDR3aa: CASRAGLAGLQETQYF

v_gene: TRBV5-4
abundance: NA
CDR3aa: CAVGRASPLNTEAFF

v_gene: TRBV5-1
abundance: NA
CDR3aa: CASSMDIGVTDTQYF

v_gene: TRBV19
abundance: NA
CDR3aa: CASSSIRETEAFF

v_gene: TRBV4-1
abundance: NA
CDR3aa: CASSPGQGATVGANTGELFF

v_gene: TRBV4-1
abundance: once
CDR3aa: CASRGRALATDTQYF

v_gene: TRBV6-1
abundance: NA
CDR3aa: CASSERGTGFLETQYF

v_gene: TRBV7-3
abundance: NA
CDR3aa: CASSLSGTSGYQETQYF

v_gene: TRBV18
abundance: NA
CDR3aa: CASSRDRNAEAFF

v_gene: TRBV18
abundance: NA
CDR3aa: CASSPNAANYGYTF

v_gene: TRBV5-1
abundance: NA
CDR3aa: CASSAVGANEKLFF

v_gene: TRBV29-1
abundance: NA
CDR3aa: CSVKARVGNTEAFF

v_gene: TRBV6-1
abundance: NA
CDR3aa: CASSENRGEISLMNTEAFF

v_gene: TRBV2
abundance: once
CDR3aa: CASRARSSYNEQFF

v_gene: TRBV18
abundance: NA
CDR3aa: CASSTGHYEQYF

v_gene: TRBV28
abundance: few
CDR3aa: CAIQGLETQYF

v_gene: TRBV5-8
abundance: NA
CDR3aa: CASSLVGGNYGYTF

v_gene: TRBV30
abundance: once
CDR3aa: CAWSSAGTGYNQPQHF

v_gene: TRBV7-2
abundance: NA
CDR3aa: CATLQGLAVYNEQFF

v_gene: TRBV13
abundance: NA
CDR3aa: CASSLVGGPYEQYF

v_gene: TRBV7-2
abundance: NA
CDR3aa: CASSPRTTLNADTQYF

v_gene: TRBV5-1
abundance: NA
CDR3aa: CASSLGGGQETQYF